The 10 T cell receptor beta chains listed next were all sequenced from one sample in a study of shared clonotypes between healthy human individuals. Sequencing was performed with immunoSEQ multiplex PCR; in TCRdb, only in-frame clones are kept and a portion is missing. The sample lists 2 million to 2.5 million clones, over 85% seen once, with under 0.45% in the top ten. Sample: naive CD4+ T cells from PBMCs. The subset is: CD45RA+ positively selected. The receptors stem from a man between 18 and 35 years old in good health. Some clones in this sample may be carry-over from other donors' samples.

The V gene is TRBV7-2, the J gene TRBJ2-5; 15 nucleotides line up with TRBD2. After removal of 5 bases from V and 5 bases from J, the junction contained 6 bases not matched to a gene. CDR1 is SGHTA, CDR2 FQGNSA, per germline. The CDR3 is 16 residues long. The CDR3 here is CASSRGTSGRRETQYF. DNA of the CDR3: TGTGCCAGCAGCCGTGGGACTAGCGGGAGGCGGGAGACCCAGTACTTC.

The CDR3 spells CASSSPSGGRATGELFF. CDR3 sequence (DNA): TGTGCCAGCAGCTCCCCCTCGGGCGGGAGGGCCACCGGGGAGCTGTTTTTT. The rearrangement uses TRBV7-9 and TRBJ2-2, with 9 bases lining up with TRBD2. CDR3 length equals 17 residues. Germline CDR1 and CDR2: SEHNR and FQNEAQ (reference sequence). V gave up 4 bases and J gave up 4 bases; unmatched junction bases: 10. Full variable domain (missing parts from reference TRBV7-9 and TRBJ2-2): DTGVSQNPRHKITKRGQNVTFRCDPISEHNRLYWYRQTLGQGPEFLTYFQNEAQLEKSRLLSDRFSAERPKGSFSTLEIQRTEQGDSAMYLCASSSPSGGRATGELFFGEGSRLTVL.

The genes are TRBV2 and TRBJ2-1, with 9 bases identical to TRBD1. Germline CDR1 is SNHLY and CDR2 is FYNNEI. The trim removed 6 bases at V and 1 base at J, leaving 10 bases unmatched. The CDR3 loop spans 17 amino acids. DNA of the CDR3: TGTGCCAGCAGGGGGACAGGGAAAGAGAAATCCTACAATGAGCAGTTCTTC. Its translation is CASRGTGKEKSYNEQFF.

The chain recombines TRBV19 with TRBJ2-1; the D gene is possibly TRBD2 (6 bases). Germline V gene sequence: CDR1 LNHDA, CDR2 SQIVND (reference sequence). The CDR3 sequence is 14 residues long. Trimming took off 3 bases at V and 8 bases at J, with 14 bases between the two ends. This CDR3 is CASSMGRGGDEQFF. DNA of the CDR3: TGTGCCAGTAGTATGGGGCGGGGCGGCGATGAGCAGTTCTTC.

The chain has TRBV7-9 and TRBJ2-5; either TRBD1 or TRBD2 may supply D (5 bases each). The CDR3 contains 13 residues. CDR1 is SEHNR and CDR2 is FQNEAQ in the germline V gene (reference sequence). Trimming left V 5 bases short and J 5 bases short, with 12 bases between. In DNA, the CDR3 is TGTGCCAGCAGCCCCCAGGGACGGGAGACCCAGTACTTC. The encoded protein is CASSPQGRETQYF. The full variable domain, its missing parts supplied by reference TRBV7-9 and TRBJ2-5, is DTGVSQNPRHKITKRGQNVTFRCDPISEHNRLYWYRQTLGQGPEFLTYFQNEAQLEKSRLLSDRFSAERPKGSFSTLEIQRTEQGDSAMYLCASSPQGRETQYFGPGTRLLVL.

The chain couples TRBV11-2 to TRBJ2-7; 7 bases map to TRBD1. Germline V lookup: CDR1 SGHAT, CDR2 FQNNGV. V was clipped by 5 bases and J by 2 bases; unmatched bases: 9. CDR3 size: 15 residues. CDR3 bases: TGTGCCAGCAGCCCACGGGACAGCTGGACCTACGAGCAGTACTTC. Translation: CASSPRDSWTYEQYF.

As DNA, the CDR3 is TGTGCCTGGAGCGCTCGGACAGGGGGCTACAATGAGCAGTTCTTC. This gives the protein CAWSARTGGYNEQFF. This chain links TRBV30 with TRBJ2-1, with 10 bases that match TRBD1. V was pared by 3 bases and J by 3 bases, with 5 bases of the junction left unmatched. Germline V CDR1 and CDR2: GTSNPN, SVGIG (reference sequence). The CDR3 extends over 15 amino acids.

This sequence joins TRBV11-3 and TRBJ2-7, with a possible D match to TRBD2 (6 bases). V was clipped by 1 base and J by 5 bases, with 18 bases between them. There are 16 residues in the CDR3. CDR1 SGHNT and CDR2 YENEEA come from the germline V gene. The CDR3 nucleotides are TGTGCCAGCAGCTTAGTCTCGGGGAGGCGAGAAGACGAGCAGTACTTC. Its translation is CASSLVSGRREDEQYF.

V and J are TRBV7-8 and TRBJ1-1; a possible D gene is TRBD1 (5 bases). V was shortened by 0 bases and J by 5 bases, with 10 bases between the two germline ends. The CDR3 length is 14 residues. The V gene's germline CDR1 is SGHVS and CDR2 FQNEAQ. CDR3 sequence: CASSLALGVTEAFF. The CDR3 region has the DNA TGTGCCAGCAGCTTAGCATTGGGGGTAACTGAAGCTTTCTTT.

The CDR3 DNA reads TGCGCCAGCAGCTTGGTTTCGCAGCCAGGGGAGACCCAGTACTTC. Translated: CASSLVSQPGETQYF. The V call is TRBV5-1, the J call TRBJ2-5; tentative D call: TRBD1 (5 bases). The CDR3 runs 15 residues. V was trimmed by 0 bases and J by 5 bases, leaving 14 bases between them. Germline CDR1 is SGHRS and CDR2 is YFSETQ. Full variable domain (remainder filled in from reference TRBV5-1 and TRBJ2-5): KAGVTQTPRYLIKTRGQQVTLSCSPISGHRSVSWYQQTPGQGLQFLFEYFSETQRNKGNFPGRFSGRQFSNSRSEMNVSTLELGDSALYLCASSLVSQPGETQYFGPGTRLLVL.